Given below is one T cell receptor (beta chain) in context. The antigen remains undetermined. Germline CDR1 is SGHRS and CDR2 is YFSETQ. The CDR3 sequence is 16 residues long. The data stem from a study of monozygotic twins with inflammatory bowel disease. Findings of the study overall: Healthy co-twins had higher TCRbeta inverse Simpson diversity than their IBD twins.

With the 5' RACE reads reprocessed, TCRdb shows one record per CDR3 protein and no DNA. The specimen's table records around 200,000 distinct CDR3 sequences. V usage is TRBV5-1 and J usage is TRBJ1-1; TCRdb designates TRBD1, a call that cannot be tested without DNA. Sequenced input: blood. The source is a human donor with ulcerative colitis or Crohn's disease, or a healthy co-twin of an affected twin (not recorded which). The CDR3 loop reads CASSLGQGLFRTEAFF.